The 15 T cell receptor beta chains below come from one sample, sequenced in a study of cytomegalovirus exposure and HLA in healthy donors. PCR involved 60 Vbeta and 13 Jbeta primers. Repertoires were generated with immunoSEQ multiplex PCR, while TCRdb's copy carries only in-frame clones and drops some. The table shows some 120,000 clones, with about four fifths occurring only once. The sample was PBMCs. All receptors derive from a woman aged 30 to 39 in good health and CMV-seronegative.

This rearrangement joins TRBV4-3 to TRBJ2-1, with D possibly TRBD2 on 6 matching bases. V was pared by 1 base and J by 7 bases, with 14 bases between. The CDR3 runs 15 residues. CDR1 LGHNA and CDR2 YSLEER come from the germline V gene. The DNA of the CDR3 is TGCGCCAGCAGCCAAGCAGGAGCGGGTAAGAATGAGCAGTTCTTC. It translates to CASSQAGAGKNEQFF.

The gene calls are TRBV7-9 and TRBJ1-2; 8 bases line up with TRBD1. Germline CDR1 and CDR2: SEHNR and FQNEAQ (reference sequence). This CDR3 comprises 16 residues. J gave up 7 bases and V 2 bases, and 12 bases lay outside the gene matches. CDR3 DNA: TGTGCCAGCAGCTTAAGTGAAGCGCAGGGGGCGTCTGGCTACACCTTC. Protein: CASSLSEAQGASGYTF. The full variable domain, in which reference TRBV7-9 and TRBJ1-2 provide the parts outside the CDR3, is DTGVSQNPRHKITKRGQNVTFRCDPISEHNRLYWYRQTLGQGPEFLTYFQNEAQLEKSRLLSDRFSAERPKGSFSTLEIQRTEQGDSAMYLCASSLSEAQGASGYTFGSGTRLTVV.

This rearrangement joins TRBV11-1 to TRBJ1-2; D gene unclear. The V gene lost 4 bases and the J gene lost 7 bases, with 13 bases spanning the gap. The CDR3 length is 13 residues. Germline V gene data show CDR1 as SGHAT and CDR2 as FQDESV (reference sequence). CDR3 region: CASSSPAWAGYTF. The DNA for the CDR3 is TGTGCCAGCAGCTCACCAGCATGGGCTGGCTACACCTTC.

The chain couples TRBV19 to TRBJ2-3, with D tentatively TRBD1 (6 bases). Trimming stripped 7 bases from V and 9 bases from J, with 23 bases between. The germline V gene has CDR1 LNHDA and CDR2 SQIVND (reference sequence). The CDR3 is made up of 15 amino acids. This CDR3 is CASTGRALSTGTQYF. The CDR3 DNA sequence: TGTGCCAGTACGGGTCGGGCCCTATCTACAGGGACGCAGTATTTT.

J is TRBJ2-5 and V is TRBV25-1; 8 nucleotides align to TRBD1. The J call is in doubt because the DNA end fits TRBJ2-7 better. The germline gives CDR1 MGHDK, CDR2 SYGVNS. The CDR3 consists of 12 residues. For the CDR3, the DNA is TGTGCCAGCAGACACACAGGGGGCGAGCAGTACTTC. This codes for CASRHTGGEQYF.

Note on this clone: Other DNA sequences in this specimen translate into the identical CDR3. V is TRBV14 and J is TRBJ2-1, with 10 bases fitting TRBD2. CDR3 length equals 16 residues. V lost 0 bases to trimming and J lost 4 bases; unmatched junction nucleotides: 3. Germline V gene lookup returns CDR1 SGHDN and CDR2 FVKESK. The CDR3 sequence: CASSQDGTSVYNEQFF. The CDR3 nucleotides are TGTGCCAGCAGCCAAGATGGGACTAGCGTGTACAATGAGCAGTTCTTC.

V usage is TRBV19 and J usage is TRBJ2-1, with 7 bases fitting TRBD2. Germline lookup yields CDR1 LNHDA and CDR2 SQIVND (reference sequence). The CDR3 extends over 16 amino acids. Germline trimming cut 2 bases from V and 2 bases from J; bases unmatched to any gene: 6. CDR3 in amino acids: CASSITSAYPYNEQFF. The CDR3, as DNA: TGTGCCAGTAGTATAACTAGCGCTTACCCCTACAATGAGCAGTTCTTC.

This clone appeared a single time. The chain carries TRBV5-1 and TRBJ2-5, with D unresolved. The J call could be wrong; TRBJ2-7 is a better fit for the DNA end. The CDR3 runs to 15 residues. Germline-derived CDR1 and CDR2 are SGHRS and YFSETQ. CDR3 DNA: TGCGCCAGCAGCTTGCCGGTCGATACTTCCTACGAGCAGTACTTC. Translating gives CASSLPVDTSYEQYF.

As to this clone: Other DNA sequences in this sample translate to the same CDR3. V usage is TRBV18 and J usage is TRBJ2-2, with TRBD1 matching 9 bases. The germline CDR1 and CDR2 sequences are KGHSH and LQKENI. The CDR3 spans 16 residues. V lost 0 bases, J lost 1 base, and 0 bases stayed unmatched. In nucleotides, the CDR3 is TGTGCCAGCTCACCACCGACAGGGGGGAACACCGGGGAGCTGTTTTTT. This sequence encodes CASSPPTGGNTGELFF.

DNA for the CDR3: TGCGCCAGCAGCCCGACTAGCGAAGTCTACGAGCAGTACTTC. Translating gives CASSPTSEVYEQYF. The genes are TRBV5-1 and TRBJ2-7; 8 bases agree with TRBD2. The CDR3 is 14 amino acids. J was trimmed by 3 bases and V by 4 bases; bases with no gene match: 6. Germline V gene sequence: CDR1 SGHRS, CDR2 YFSETQ.

The J gene is TRBJ2-3, the V gene TRBV28; the match to TRBD2 covers 10 bases. Germline-derived CDR1 and CDR2 are MDHEN and SYDVKM. The ends lost 0 bases at V and 0 bases at J; junction bases unmatched: 9. The length of the CDR3 is 19 residues. CDR3: CASSLWLAGEGRSTDTQYF. CDR3 DNA sequence: TGTGCCAGCAGTTTATGGCTAGCGGGAGAGGGTCGTAGCACAGATACGCAGTATTTT.

This clone has more than one count but fewer than ten. The chain has TRBV18 and TRBJ2-5, with TRBD1 matching over 9 bases. The end of the DNA aligns better with TRBJ2-7, so the J call may be wrong. This CDR3 contains 14 residues. CDR1 is KGHSH and CDR2 is LQKENI in the germline V gene. The CDR3 DNA reads as TGTGCCAGCTCACGACCGGACAGGGGCTACGAGCAGTACTTC. This codes for CASSRPDRGYEQYF.

The chain combines TRBV6-1 with TRBJ2-7; TRBD1 agrees at 7 bases. J gave up 3 bases and V 6 bases, and 8 bases lay outside the gene matches. Germline loops: CDR1 MNHNS, CDR2 SASEGT. This CDR3 region has 14 residues. The CDR3 loop is CASRWDRDSYEQYF. The CDR3 nucleotides read TGTGCCAGCAGGTGGGATCGGGACAGCTACGAGCAGTACTTC.

The chain employs TRBV28 and TRBJ2-7; D ambiguous. Per germline, CDR1 MDHEN and CDR2 SYDVKM. CDR3 length: 11 amino acids. V lost 4 bases, J lost 9 bases, and 10 bases lay in between. CDR3 in amino acids: CASSSPRGQYF. The CDR3 nucleotides read TGTGCCAGCAGTTCACCGAGAGGGCAGTACTTC.

J is TRBJ2-1 and V is TRBV9; a weak D match, TRBD2 (5 bases). V was pared by 0 bases and J by 3 bases, with 10 bases between. Germline V gene sequence: CDR1 SGDLS, CDR2 YYNGEE. The CDR3 length is 15 residues. The CDR3 nucleotides are TGTGCCAGCAGCGTAGATGGAGGCAGCTACAATGAGCAGTTCTTC. Translation gives CASSVDGGSYNEQFF.